This T cell receptor (beta chain) was retrieved from a study of blood T cell repertoires in COVID-19. Profiling relied on immunoSEQ multiplex PCR, and the TCRdb table lists in-frame clones only, not all of them. This sample has about 180,000 clones, with roughly four fifths found just once. The germline V gene has CDR1 SGHVS and CDR2 FNYEAQ. The trim removed 5 bases at V and 1 base at J, leaving 4 bases unmatched. This CDR3 region has 14 residues. This rearrangement joins TRBV7-6 to TRBJ1-1, with 7 bases identical to TRBD1. Sequencing was performed on peripheral blood. This sequence was found in a human donor in a cohort sampled during active COVID-19. The CDR3 region has the DNA TGTGCCAGCAGCCCGGGACAGACGAACACTGAAGCTTTCTTT. Translating it yields CASSPGQTNTEAFF.